The source of this T cell receptor beta chain is a study of response to subunit inactivated influenza vaccine listed by TCRdb under 2018. Regarding the complete study: Deep quantitative profiling of the T cell receptor repertoire was used in the study to follow responses to a trivalent subunit inactivated influenza vaccine.

The germline V gene supplies CDR1 KGHSH and CDR2 LQKENI. Trimming at the junction amounts to 3 bases on V and 8 bases on J, and the germline ends lie 17 bases apart. Including the terminal cysteine and phenylalanine, the CDR3 comprises 15 residues. Just the 45-base CDR3 DNA is kept, in frame starting at base 1. With regard to this clonotype: The target of this receptor is not known. The input lacks base qualities; no much larger clone sits a single base away.

What the work shows at the level of the full study, not this receptor alone: The authors proposed that each seasonal influenza vaccination may bring in only a limited number of new T cells.

The library was generated by RT-PCR. The instrument was an Illumina HiSeq 2500. Clones were called with MiXCR by TCRdb after fastp trimmed the public reads at Q25, and only in-frame beta chains were retained. Records with the same CDR3 protein are collapsed into one entry carrying the most frequent genes and DNA. Recorded for this sample are over 750,000 distinct CDR3 sequences; 21% of them occurred a single time. 10% of the sample is held by the ten biggest clonotypes. The receptor chain draws on TRBV18 and TRBJ2-1; no D gene call is confident. The sample was PBMCs from blood, taken roughly 5 days after vaccination. The receptor was isolated from a man aged 50-60 years who received an inactivated influenza vaccine. Donor details come from another sample of the same person, matched by shared clones. The DNA sequence is TGTGCCAGCTCACCTCAGGTCGGTTCATACGATGAGCAGTTCTTC. Its protein is CASSPQVGSYDEQFF.